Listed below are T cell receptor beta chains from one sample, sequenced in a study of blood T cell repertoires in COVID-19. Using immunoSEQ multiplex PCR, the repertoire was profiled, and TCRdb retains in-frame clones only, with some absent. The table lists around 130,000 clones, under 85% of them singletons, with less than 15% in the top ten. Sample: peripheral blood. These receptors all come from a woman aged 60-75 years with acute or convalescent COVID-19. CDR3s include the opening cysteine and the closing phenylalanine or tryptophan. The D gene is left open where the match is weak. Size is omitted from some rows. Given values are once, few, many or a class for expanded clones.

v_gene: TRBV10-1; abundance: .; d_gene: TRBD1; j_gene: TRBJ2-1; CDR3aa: CASSDTGVGNEQFF; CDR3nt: TGCGCCAGCAGTGACACAGGGGTAGGAAATGAGCAGTTCTTC
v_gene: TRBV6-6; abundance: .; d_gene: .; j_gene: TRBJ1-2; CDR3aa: CASSSLPGGFGYTF; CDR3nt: TGTGCCAGCAGTTCACTCCCGGGGGGGTTTGGCTACACCTTC
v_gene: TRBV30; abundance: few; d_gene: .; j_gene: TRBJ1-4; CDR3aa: CAWSVSEGVEKLFF; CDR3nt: TGTGCCTGGAGTGTATCAGAGGGGGTTGAAAAACTGTTTTTT
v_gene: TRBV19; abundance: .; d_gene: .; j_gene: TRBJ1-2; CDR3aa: CASSSAGPYYGYTF; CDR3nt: TGTGCCAGTAGTAGCGCAGGGCCATACTATGGCTACACCTTC
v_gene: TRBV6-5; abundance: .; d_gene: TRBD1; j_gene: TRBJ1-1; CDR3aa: CASSHDRAEAFF; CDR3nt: TGTGCCAGCAGCCACGACAGGGCTGAAGCTTTCTTT
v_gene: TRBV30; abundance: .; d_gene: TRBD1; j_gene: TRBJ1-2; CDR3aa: CAWIKGQGAGGYTF; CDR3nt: TGTGCCTGGATAAAGGGACAGGGGGCTGGTGGCTACACCTTC
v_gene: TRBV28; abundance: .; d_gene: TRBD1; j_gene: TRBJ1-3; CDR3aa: CASMGQPSSGNTIYF; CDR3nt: TGTGCCAGCATGGGACAGCCGAGCTCTGGAAACACCATATATTTT
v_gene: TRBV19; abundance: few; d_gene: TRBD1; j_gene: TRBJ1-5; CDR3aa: CASRPQGASNQPQHF; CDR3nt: TGTGCCAGTAGGCCACAGGGGGCAAGCAATCAGCCCCAGCATTTT
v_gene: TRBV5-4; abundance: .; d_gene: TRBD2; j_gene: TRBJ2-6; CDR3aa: CASSLAGAGANVLTF; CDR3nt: TGTGCCAGCAGCTTAGCGGGGGCTGGGGCCAACGTCCTGACTTTC
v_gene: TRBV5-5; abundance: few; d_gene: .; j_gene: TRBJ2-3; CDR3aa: CASSLQGYSTDTQYF; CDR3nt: TGTGCCAGCAGCTTGCAGGGTTATAGCACAGATACGCAGTATTTT
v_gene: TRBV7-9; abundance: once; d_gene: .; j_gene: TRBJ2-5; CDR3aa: CASSWAGETQYF; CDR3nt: TGTGCCAGCAGCTGGGCGGGAGAGACCCAGTACTTC
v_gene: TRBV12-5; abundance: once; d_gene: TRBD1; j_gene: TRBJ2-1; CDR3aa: CASGLVPWDSQYNEQFF; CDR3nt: TGTGCTAGTGGTTTGGTACCCTGGGACAGCCAGTACAATGAGCAGTTCTTC
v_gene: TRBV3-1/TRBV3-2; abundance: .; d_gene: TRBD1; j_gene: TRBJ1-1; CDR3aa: CASSQGGQGTLNTEAFF; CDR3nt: TGTGCCAGCAGCCAAGGGGGACAGGGGACCCTTAACACTGAAGCTTTCTTT
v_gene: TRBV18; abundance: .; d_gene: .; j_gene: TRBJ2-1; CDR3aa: CASSPLRVELSYNEQFF; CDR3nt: TGTGCCAGCTCACCACTGCGGGTGGAGCTTTCCTACAATGAGCAGTTCTTC
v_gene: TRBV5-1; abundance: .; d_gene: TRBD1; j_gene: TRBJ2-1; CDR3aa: CASSRGTGNDGSYNEQFF; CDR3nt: TGCGCCAGCAGCCGGGGGACAGGGAATGATGGGTCCTACAATGAGCAGTTCTTC